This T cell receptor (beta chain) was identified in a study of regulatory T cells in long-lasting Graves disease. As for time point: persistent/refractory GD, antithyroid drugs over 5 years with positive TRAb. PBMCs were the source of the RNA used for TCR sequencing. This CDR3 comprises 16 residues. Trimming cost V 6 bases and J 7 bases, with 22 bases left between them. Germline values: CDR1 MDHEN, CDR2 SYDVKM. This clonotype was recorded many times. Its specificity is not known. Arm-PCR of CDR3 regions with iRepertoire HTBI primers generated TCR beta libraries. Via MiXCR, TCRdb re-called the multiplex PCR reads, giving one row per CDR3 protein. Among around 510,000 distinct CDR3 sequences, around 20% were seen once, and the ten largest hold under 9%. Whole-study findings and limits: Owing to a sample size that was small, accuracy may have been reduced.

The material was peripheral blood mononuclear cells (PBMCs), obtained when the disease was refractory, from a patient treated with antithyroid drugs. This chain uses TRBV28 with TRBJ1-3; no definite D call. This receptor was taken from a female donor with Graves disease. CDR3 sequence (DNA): TGTGCCAGCAGCACAACCTCAAGACTTGATGGGAACACCATATATTTT. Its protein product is CASSTTSRLDGNTIYF.